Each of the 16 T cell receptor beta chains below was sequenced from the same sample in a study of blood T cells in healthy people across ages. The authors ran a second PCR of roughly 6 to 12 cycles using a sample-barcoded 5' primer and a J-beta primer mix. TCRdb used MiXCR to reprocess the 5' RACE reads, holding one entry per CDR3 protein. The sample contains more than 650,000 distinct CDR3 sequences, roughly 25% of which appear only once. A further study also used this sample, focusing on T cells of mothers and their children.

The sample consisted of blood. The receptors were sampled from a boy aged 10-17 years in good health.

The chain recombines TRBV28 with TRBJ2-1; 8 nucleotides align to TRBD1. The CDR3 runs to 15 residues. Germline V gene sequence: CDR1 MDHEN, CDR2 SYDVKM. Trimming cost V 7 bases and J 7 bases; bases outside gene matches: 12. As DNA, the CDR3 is TGTGCCAGCAACCCGGGACAGGAGTTTGTGAATGAGCAGTTCTTC. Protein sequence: CASNPGQEFVNEQFF.

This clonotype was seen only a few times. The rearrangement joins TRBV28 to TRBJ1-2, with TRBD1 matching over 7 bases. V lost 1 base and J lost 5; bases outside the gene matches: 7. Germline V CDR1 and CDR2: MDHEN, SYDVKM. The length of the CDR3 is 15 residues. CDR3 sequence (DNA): TGTGCCAGCAGTTTATCCACAGGGGTTTGGTATGGCTACACCTTC. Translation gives CASSLSTGVWYGYTF.

As DNA, the CDR3 is TGTGCCAGTAGCCAACTACAGCTCCGTGGGACTGAAGCTTTCTTT. It codes for CASSQLQLRGTEAFF. V usage is TRBV19 and J usage is TRBJ1-1; no firm D call. The germline CDR1 and CDR2 sequences are LNHDA and SQIVND (reference sequence). The CDR3 runs 15 residues. Trimming removed 6 bases from V and 5 bases from J, with 19 bases in between.

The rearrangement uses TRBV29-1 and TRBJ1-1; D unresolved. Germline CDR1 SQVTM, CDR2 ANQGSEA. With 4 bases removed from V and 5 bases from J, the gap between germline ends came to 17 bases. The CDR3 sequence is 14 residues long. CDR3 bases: TGCAGCGTTGTTATAAGGACTCCGGGAACTGAAGCTTTCTTT. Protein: CSVVIRTPGTEAFF.

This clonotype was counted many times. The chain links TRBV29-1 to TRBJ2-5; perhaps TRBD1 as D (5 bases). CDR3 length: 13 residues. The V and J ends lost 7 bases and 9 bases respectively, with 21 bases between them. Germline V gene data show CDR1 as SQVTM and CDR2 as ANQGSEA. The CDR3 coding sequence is TGCAGCGATGGAGCCCAGGGCACGGTGGCCCAGTACTTC. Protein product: CSDGAQGTVAQYF.

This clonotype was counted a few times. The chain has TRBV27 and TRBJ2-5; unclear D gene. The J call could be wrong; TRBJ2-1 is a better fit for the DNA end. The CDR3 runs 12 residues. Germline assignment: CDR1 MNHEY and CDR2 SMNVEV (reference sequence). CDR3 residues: CASSSNSDEQFF. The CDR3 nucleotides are TGTGCCAGCAGTTCCAACTCGGATGAGCAGTTCTTC.

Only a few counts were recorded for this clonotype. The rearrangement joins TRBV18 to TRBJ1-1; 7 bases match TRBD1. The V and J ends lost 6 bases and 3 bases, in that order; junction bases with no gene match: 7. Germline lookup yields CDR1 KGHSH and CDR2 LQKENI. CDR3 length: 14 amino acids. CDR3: CASSLQGRDTEAFF. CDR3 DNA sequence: TGTGCCAGCTCGCTACAGGGGAGGGACACTGAAGCTTTCTTT.

The CDR3: CASSVAGRGVWNEQFF. CDR3 nucleotide sequence: TGTGCCAGCAGCGTAGCAGGGAGAGGGGTCTGGAATGAGCAGTTCTTC. The chain carries TRBV9 and TRBJ2-5; D is tentatively TRBD1 or TRBD2 (5 bases each). TRBJ2-1 explains the end of the DNA better; the J call may be wrong. The CDR3 has 16 residues. Germline values: CDR1 SGDLS, CDR2 YYNGEE.

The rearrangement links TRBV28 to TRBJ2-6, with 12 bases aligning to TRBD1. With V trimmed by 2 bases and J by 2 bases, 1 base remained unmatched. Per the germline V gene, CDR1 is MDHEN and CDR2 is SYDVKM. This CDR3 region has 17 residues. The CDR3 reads CASSLGTGGTGANVLTF. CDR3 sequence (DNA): TGTGCCAGCAGTTTAGGGACAGGGGGCACTGGGGCCAACGTCCTGACTTTC.

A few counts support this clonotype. DNA for the CDR3: TGCGCCAGCAGCTTTAACGACTACACCGGGGAGCTGTTTTTT. This encodes CASSFNDYTGELFF. The V gene is TRBV5-1, the J gene TRBJ2-2; D remains unclear. Between the trimmed V and J ends, which lost 2 bases and 3 bases, there was a span of 8 bases. The CDR3 covers 14 residues. The germline V gene encodes CDR1 SGHRS and CDR2 YFSETQ.

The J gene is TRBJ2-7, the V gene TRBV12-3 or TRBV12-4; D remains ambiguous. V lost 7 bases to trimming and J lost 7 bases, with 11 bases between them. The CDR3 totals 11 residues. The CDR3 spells CASTNTREQYF. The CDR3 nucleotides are TGTGCCAGCACCAACACTCGGGAGCAGTACTTC.

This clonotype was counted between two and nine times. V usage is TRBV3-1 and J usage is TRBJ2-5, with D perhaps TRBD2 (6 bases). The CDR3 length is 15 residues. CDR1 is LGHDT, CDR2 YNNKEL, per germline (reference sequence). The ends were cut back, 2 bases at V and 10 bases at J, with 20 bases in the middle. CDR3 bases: TGTGCCAGCAGCCAAACACTAGCCCCTGAGTTGGGCCAGTACTTC. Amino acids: CASSQTLAPELGQYF.

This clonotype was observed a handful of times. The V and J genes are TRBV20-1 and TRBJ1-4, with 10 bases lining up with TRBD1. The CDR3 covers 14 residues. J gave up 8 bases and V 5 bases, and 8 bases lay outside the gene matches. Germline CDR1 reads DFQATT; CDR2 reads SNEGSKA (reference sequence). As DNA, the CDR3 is TGCAGTGCTGCGTCCGGGACAGGGGACGAAAAACTGTTTTTT. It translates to CSAASGTGDEKLFF.

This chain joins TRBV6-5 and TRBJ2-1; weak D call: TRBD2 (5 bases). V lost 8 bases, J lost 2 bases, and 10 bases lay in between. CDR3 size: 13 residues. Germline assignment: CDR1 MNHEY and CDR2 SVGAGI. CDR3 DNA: TGTGCCAGCGCTCGGAGGACCTACAATGAGCAGTTCTTC. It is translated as CASARRTYNEQFF.

The DNA of the CDR3 is TGCGCCAGCAGCGTCGGAAGCGCGACTGAAGCTTTCTTT. This encodes CASSVGSATEAFF. The chain employs TRBV5-1 and TRBJ1-1, with unresolved D. CDR3 length: 13 residues. Trimming removed 4 bases at V and 5 bases at J, with 12 bases between. Germline assignment: CDR1 SGHRS and CDR2 YFSETQ.

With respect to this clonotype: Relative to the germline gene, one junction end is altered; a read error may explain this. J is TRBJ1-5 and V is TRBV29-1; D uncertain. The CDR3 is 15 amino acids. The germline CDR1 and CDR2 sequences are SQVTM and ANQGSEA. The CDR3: CSVDGERKANQPQHF. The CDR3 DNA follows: TGCAGCGTTGATGGTGAGCGAAAGGCCAATCAGCCCCAGCACTTT.